A single sample gave rise to the 4 T cell receptor beta chains below, sequenced in a study of shared clonotypes between healthy human individuals. The method was immunoSEQ multiplex PCR; TCRdb's version includes in-frame clones alone and lacks a portion of them. The sample contains 550,000 to 850,000 clones, approximately 74% of which appear only once. Sequencing used memory CD4+ T cells sorted from blood. Subset: CD45RA-negative fraction. The receptors were sampled from a woman in her twenties or thirties in good health.

The rearrangement joins TRBV5-1 to TRBJ2-2; possible D gene TRBD1, 5 bases. The CDR3 covers 15 residues. Germline V gene data show CDR1 as SGHRS and CDR2 as YFSETQ. The V end lost 9 bases, the J end lost 7 bases, and 22 bases lay between the germline ends. CDR3 sequence: CATTFAGPGGGELFF. In nucleotides, the CDR3 is TGCGCCACCACATTCGCAGGGCCCGGTGGCGGGGAGCTGTTTTTT.

This clone has only one observation. V gene TRBV19 combines with J gene TRBJ1-1; D is perhaps TRBD1 (5 bases). CDR1 and CDR2 from the germline V gene are LNHDA and SQIVND (reference sequence). Trimming took off 1 base at V and 7 bases at J, with 10 bases between the two ends. This CDR3 is 13 amino acids long. The DNA for the CDR3 is TGTGCCAGTAGTATAGGAACAGGCTTTGAAGCTTTCTTT. Amino acid sequence: CASSIGTGFEAFF.

The CDR3 loop is CASSQGRRAGEGETQYF. CDR3 nucleotide sequence: TGTGCCAGCAGCCAAGGGCGTCGAGCGGGAGAGGGAGAGACCCAGTACTTC. J is TRBJ2-5 and V is TRBV4-2; 8 bases match TRBD2. This CDR3 contains 17 residues. Germline CDR1 LGHNA, CDR2 YNFKEQ. Unmatched junction bases numbered 11, after V lost 1 base and J lost 4 bases.

The V call is TRBV27, the J call TRBJ2-7; 7 bases fit TRBD2. Trimming removed 4 bases from V and 7 bases from J; junction bases left unmatched: 13. Germline V CDR1 and CDR2: MNHEY, SMNVEV (reference sequence). CDR3 length equals 15 residues. The CDR3 DNA sequence: TGTGCCAGCAGTTCCCGCGGGAGCGCTTTAGGGGAGCAGTACTTC. Translating gives CASSSRGSALGEQYF.